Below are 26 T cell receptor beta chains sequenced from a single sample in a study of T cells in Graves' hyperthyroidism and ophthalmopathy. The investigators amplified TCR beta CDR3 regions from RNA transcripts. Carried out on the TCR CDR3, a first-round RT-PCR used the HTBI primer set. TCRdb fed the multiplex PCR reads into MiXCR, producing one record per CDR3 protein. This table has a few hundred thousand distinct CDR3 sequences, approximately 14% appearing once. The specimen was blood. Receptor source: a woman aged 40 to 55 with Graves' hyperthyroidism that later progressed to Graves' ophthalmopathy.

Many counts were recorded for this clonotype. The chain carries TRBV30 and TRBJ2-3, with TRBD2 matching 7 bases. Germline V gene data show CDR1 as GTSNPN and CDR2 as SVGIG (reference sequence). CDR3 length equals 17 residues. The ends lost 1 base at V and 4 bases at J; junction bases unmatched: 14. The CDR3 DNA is TGTGCCTGGAGTGCGACGACTAGAAGCGGGAATCCAGATACGCAGTATTTT. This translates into CAWSATTRSGNPDTQYF.

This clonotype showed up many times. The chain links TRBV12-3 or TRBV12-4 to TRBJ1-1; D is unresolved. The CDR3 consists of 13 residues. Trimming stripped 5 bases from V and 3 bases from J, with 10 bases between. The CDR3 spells CASSHPHDTEAFF. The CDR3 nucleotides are TGTGCCAGCAGTCACCCACACGACACTGAAGCTTTCTTT.

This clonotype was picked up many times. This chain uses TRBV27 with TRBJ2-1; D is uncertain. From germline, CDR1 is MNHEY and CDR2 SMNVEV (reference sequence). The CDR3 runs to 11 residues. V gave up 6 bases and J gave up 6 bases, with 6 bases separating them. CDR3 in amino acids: CASSFGNEQFF. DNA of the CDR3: TGTGCCAGCAGCTTCGGCAATGAGCAGTTCTTC.

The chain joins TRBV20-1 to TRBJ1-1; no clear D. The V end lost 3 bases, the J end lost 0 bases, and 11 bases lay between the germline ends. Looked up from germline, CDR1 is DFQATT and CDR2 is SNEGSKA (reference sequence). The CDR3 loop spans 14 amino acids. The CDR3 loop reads CSASIGTMNTEAFF. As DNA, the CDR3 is TGCAGTGCTAGTATTGGCACTATGAACACTGAAGCTTTCTTT.

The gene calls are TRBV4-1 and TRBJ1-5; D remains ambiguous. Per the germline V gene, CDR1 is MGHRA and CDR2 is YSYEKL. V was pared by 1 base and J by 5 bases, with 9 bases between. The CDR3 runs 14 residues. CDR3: CASSQGISYQPQHF. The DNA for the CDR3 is TGCGCCAGCAGCCAAGGGATCTCTTATCAGCCCCAGCATTTT.

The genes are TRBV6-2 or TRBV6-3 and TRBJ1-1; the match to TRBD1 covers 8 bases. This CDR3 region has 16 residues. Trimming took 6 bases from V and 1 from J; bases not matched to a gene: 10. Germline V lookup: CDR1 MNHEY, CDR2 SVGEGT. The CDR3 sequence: CASSHGQGVGNTEAFF. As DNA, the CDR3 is TGTGCCAGCAGCCATGGACAGGGAGTAGGGAACACTGAAGCTTTCTTT.

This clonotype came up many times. CDR3 residues: CSASTNEKLFF. The CDR3 DNA reads TGCAGTGCTAGCACTAATGAAAAACTGTTTTTT. The chain is built from TRBV20-1 and TRBJ1-4, with D unresolved. The CDR3 sequence is 11 residues long. V was shortened by 3 bases and J by 2 bases, with 1 base between the two germline ends. Germline CDR1 and CDR2: DFQATT and SNEGSKA (reference sequence).

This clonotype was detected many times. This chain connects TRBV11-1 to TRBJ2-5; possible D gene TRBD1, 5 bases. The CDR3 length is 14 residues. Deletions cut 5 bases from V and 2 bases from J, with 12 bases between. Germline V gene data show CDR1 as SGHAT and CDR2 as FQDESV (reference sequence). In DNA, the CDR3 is TGTGCCAGCAGCACACAGACAGAGCAAGAGACCCAGTACTTC. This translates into CASSTQTEQETQYF. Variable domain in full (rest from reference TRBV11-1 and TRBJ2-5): EAEVAQSPRYKITEKSQAVAFWCDPISGHATLYWYRQILGQGPELLVQFQDESVVDDSQLPKDRFSAERLKGVDSTLKIQPAELGDSAMYLCASSTQTEQETQYFGPGTRLLVL.

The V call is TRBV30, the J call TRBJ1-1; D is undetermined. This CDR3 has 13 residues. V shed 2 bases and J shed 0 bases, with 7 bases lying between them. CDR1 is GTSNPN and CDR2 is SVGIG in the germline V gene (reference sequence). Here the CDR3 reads CAWSRDLNTEAFF. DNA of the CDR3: TGTGCCTGGAGTCGAGACTTGAACACTGAAGCTTTCTTT.

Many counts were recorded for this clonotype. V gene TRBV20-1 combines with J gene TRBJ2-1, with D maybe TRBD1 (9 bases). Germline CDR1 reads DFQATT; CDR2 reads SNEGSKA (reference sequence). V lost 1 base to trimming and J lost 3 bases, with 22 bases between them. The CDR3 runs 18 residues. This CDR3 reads CSARVGTGFSGIYNEQFF. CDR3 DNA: TGCAGTGCTAGAGTTGGGACAGGGTTTAGCGGGATCTACAATGAGCAGTTCTTC.

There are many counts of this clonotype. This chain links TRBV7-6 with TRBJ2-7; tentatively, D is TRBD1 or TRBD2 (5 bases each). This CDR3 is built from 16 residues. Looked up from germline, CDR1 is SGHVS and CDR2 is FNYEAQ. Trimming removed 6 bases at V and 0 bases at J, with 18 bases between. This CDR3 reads CASSPTRGPSSYEQYF. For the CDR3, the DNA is TGTGCCAGCAGTCCCACGAGGGGCCCGAGCTCCTACGAGCAGTACTTC.

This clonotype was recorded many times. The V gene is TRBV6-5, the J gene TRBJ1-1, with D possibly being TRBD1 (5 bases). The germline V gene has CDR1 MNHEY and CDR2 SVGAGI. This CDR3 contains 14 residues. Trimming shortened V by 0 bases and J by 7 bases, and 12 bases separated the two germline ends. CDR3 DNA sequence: TGTGCCAGCAGTTACTCGACGGGGCAGGATGAAGCTTTCTTT. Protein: CASSYSTGQDEAFF.

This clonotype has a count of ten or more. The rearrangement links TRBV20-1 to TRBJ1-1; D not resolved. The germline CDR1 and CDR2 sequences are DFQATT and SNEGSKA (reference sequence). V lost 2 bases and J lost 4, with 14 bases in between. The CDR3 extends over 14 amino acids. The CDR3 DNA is TGCAGTGCTAGACCCACCCCCCAGAGCACTGAAGCTTTCTTT. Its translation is CSARPTPQSTEAFF.

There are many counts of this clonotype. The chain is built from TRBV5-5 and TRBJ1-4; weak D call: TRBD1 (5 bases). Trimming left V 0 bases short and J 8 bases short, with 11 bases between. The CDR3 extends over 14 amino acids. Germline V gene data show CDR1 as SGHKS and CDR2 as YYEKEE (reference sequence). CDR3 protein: CASSLAGVKEKLFF. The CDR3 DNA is TGTGCCAGCAGCTTGGCGGGGGTTAAAGAAAAACTGTTTTTT.

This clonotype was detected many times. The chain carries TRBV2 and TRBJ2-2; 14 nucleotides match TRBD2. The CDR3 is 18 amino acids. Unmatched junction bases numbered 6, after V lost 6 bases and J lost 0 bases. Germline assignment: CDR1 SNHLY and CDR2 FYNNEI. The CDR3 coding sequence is TGTGCCAGCAGGCTCGGGGGACTAGCGGGAGCGAACACCGGGGAGCTGTTTTTT. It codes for CASRLGGLAGANTGELFF. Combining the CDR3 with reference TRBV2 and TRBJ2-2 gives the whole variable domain EPEVTQTPSHQVTQMGQEVILRCVPISNHLYFYWYRQILGQKVEFLVSFYNNEISEKSEIFDDQFSVERPDGSNFTLKIRSTKLEDSAMYFCASRLGGLAGANTGELFFGEGSRLTVL.

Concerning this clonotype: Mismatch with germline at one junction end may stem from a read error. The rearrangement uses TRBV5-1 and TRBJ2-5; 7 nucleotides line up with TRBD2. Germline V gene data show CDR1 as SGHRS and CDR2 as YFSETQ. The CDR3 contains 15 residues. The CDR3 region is CASSLAGGVQETQCF. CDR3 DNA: TGCGCCAGCAGCTTGGCGGGAGGCGTCCAAGAGACCCAGTGCTTC.

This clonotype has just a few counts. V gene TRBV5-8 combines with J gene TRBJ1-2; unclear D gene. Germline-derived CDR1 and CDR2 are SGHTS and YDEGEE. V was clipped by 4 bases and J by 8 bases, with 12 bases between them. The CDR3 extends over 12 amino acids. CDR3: CASSTRPSGYTF. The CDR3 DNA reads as TGTGCCAGCAGCACCCGGCCCTCCGGCTACACCTTC.

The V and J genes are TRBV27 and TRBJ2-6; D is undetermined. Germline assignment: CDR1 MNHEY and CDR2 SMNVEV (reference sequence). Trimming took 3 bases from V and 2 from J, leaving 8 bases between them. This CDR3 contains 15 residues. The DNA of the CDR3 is TGTGCCAGCAGTTTCCTCGCGGCTGGGGCCAACGTCCTGACTTTC. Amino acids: CASSFLAAGANVLTF.

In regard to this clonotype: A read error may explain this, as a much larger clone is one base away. CDR3 loop: CASSESVEGFRAGELFF. CDR3 sequence (DNA): TGCGCCAGCAGTGAGAGTGTGGAGGGGTTTAGGGCCGGGGAGCTGTTTTTT. V gene TRBV10-1 combines with J gene TRBJ2-2, with D maybe TRBD2 (6 bases). Trimming removed 2 bases from V and 6 bases from J, with 19 bases in between. Germline CDR1 WNHNN, CDR2 SYGVQD (reference sequence). The CDR3 spans 17 residues.

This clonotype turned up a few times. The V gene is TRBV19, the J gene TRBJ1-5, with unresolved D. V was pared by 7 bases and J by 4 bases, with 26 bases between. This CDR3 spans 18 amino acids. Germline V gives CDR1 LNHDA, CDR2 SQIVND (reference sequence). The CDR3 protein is CASKQTQGRPTGNQPQHF. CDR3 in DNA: TGTGCCAGTAAACAAACTCAAGGGCGGCCGACGGGGAATCAGCCCCAGCATTTT.

The CDR3 spells CSQRDRGVNTEAFF. CDR3 in DNA: TGCAGTCAAAGGGACAGGGGAGTAAACACTGAAGCTTTCTTT. This chain connects TRBV20-1 to TRBJ1-1, with 10 nucleotides matching TRBD1. Germline CDR1 is DFQATT and CDR2 is SNEGSKA (reference sequence). The junction had 8 bases not matched to a gene; V was cut back by 8 bases and J by 2 bases. The CDR3 length is 14 residues.

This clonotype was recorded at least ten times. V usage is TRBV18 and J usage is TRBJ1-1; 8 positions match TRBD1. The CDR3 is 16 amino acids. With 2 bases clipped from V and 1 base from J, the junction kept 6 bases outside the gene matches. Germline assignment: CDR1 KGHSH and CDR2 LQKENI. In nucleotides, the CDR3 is TGTGCCAGCTCACCAAGACAGGGGCCGTCGAACACTGAAGCTTTCTTT. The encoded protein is CASSPRQGPSNTEAFF.

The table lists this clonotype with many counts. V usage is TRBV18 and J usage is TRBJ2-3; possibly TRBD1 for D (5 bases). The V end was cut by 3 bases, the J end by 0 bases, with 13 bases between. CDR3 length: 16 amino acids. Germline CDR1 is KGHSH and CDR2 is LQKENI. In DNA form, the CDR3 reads TGTGCCAGCTCACCCCGACGCGCAGGGAGCACAGATACGCAGTATTTT. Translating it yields CASSPRRAGSTDTQYF.

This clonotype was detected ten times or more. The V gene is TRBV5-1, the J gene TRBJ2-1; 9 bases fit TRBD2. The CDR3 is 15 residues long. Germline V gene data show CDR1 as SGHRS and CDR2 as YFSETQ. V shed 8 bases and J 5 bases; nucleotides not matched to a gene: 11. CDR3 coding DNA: TGCGCCAGTAATGGGGCGGGAGGGTACGACAATGAGCAGTTCTTC. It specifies CASNGAGGYDNEQFF.

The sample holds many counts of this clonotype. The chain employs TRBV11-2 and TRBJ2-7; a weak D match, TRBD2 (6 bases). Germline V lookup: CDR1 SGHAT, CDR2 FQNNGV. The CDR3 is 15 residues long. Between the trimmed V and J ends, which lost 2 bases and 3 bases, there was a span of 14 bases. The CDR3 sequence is CASSLISGTYYEQYF. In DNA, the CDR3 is TGTGCCAGCAGCTTAATTAGCGGCACTTACTACGAGCAGTACTTC.

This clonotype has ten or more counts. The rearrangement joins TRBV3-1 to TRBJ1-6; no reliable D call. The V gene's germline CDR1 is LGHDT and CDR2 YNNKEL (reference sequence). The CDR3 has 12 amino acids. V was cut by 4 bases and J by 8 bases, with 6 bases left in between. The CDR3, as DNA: TGTGCCAGCAGCCTTGCGGATTCACCCCTCCACTTT. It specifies CASSLADSPLHF.